This is a list of T cell receptor beta chains from one sample in a study of shared clonotypes between healthy human individuals. Data came from immunoSEQ multiplex PCR; TCRdb stores just in-frame clones and leaves some out. Of roughly 1,500,000 clones listed, 98% are singletons. Sequenced input: naive CD4+ T cells sorted from blood. The receptors shown here come from a man aged 30 to 39 in good health. CDR3s include the opening cysteine and the closing phenylalanine or tryptophan. A D gene is named only where the DNA matches it firmly.

V gene	J gene	D gene	CDR3 DNA	CDR3 protein
TRBV9	TRBJ2-1	TRBD2	TGTGCCAGCAGCGTAGTGGCTAGCGGGCTCTACAATGAGCAGTTCTTC	CASSVVASGLYNEQFF
TRBV20-1	TRBJ2-7	NA	TGCAGTGCGGAGACAGGCTACGAGCAGTACTTC	CSAETGYEQYF
TRBV18	TRBJ1-5	NA	TGTGCCAGCTCACCAGGAACCTTGAGCAATCAGCCCCAGCATTTT	CASSPGTLSNQPQHF
TRBV18	TRBJ2-2	NA	TGTGCCAGCTCACCAAACCCCAGGGGGAACACCGGGGAGCTGTTTTTT	CASSPNPRGNTGELFF
TRBV11-2	TRBJ2-1	NA	TGTGCCAGCAGCTTACGGACAGAATACAATGAGCAGTTCTTC	CASSLRTEYNEQFF
TRBV5-4	TRBJ2-7	NA	TGTGCCAGCAGCTCCGGAGCAAAAACCGAGCAGTACTTC	CASSSGAKTEQYF
TRBV19	TRBJ1-5	NA	TGTGCCAGTAGAGGGGCGAGTCAGCCCCAGCATTTT	CASRGASQPQHF
TRBV27	TRBJ2-7	TRBD2	TGTGCCAGCAGGGGACTAGCGGGAGTTGGTACCTACGAGCAGTACTTC	CASRGLAGVGTYEQYF
TRBV28	TRBJ2-3	TRBD2	TGTGCCAGCAGTCCTAGGACTAGCGGGAGTTTAGGTACGCAGTATTTT	CASSPRTSGSLGTQYF
TRBV7-3	TRBJ2-3	NA	TGTGCCAGCAGCTTAAATCCCACAGATACGCAGTATTTT	CASSLNPTDTQYF
TRBV7-7	TRBJ2-5	TRBD2	TGTGCCAGCAGCTCCACGGGCGGGGGGGAGACCCAGTACTTC	CASSSTGGGETQYF